The 28 T cell receptor beta chains in this list originate from one sample, sequenced in a study of blood T cell repertoires in COVID-19. Repertoires were generated with immunoSEQ multiplex PCR, while TCRdb's copy carries only in-frame clones and drops some. The sample gives around 100,000 clones, over 70% of which show up once; 1.5% to 1.7% is in the top ten. The sequenced sample was peripheral blood. These receptors were obtained from a man aged 45-65 years with acute or convalescent COVID-19.

On this clone: Other DNA sequences in this specimen translate into the identical CDR3. The gene calls are TRBV6-5 and TRBJ1-4; D is undetermined. Trimming removed 6 bases from V and 0 bases from J, with 8 bases in between. Germline CDR1 is MNHEY and CDR2 is SVGAGI. The CDR3 is 14 amino acids. The CDR3 here is CASSLEATNEKLFF. The CDR3 DNA follows: TGTGCCAGCAGCTTGGAGGCAACTAATGAAAAACTGTTTTTT.

CDR3 in DNA: TGTGCCAGCAGCGTAGAGACAGGGTGGTTTACCGGGGAGCTGTTTTTT. Translating gives CASSVETGWFTGELFF. The chain links TRBV9 to TRBJ2-2, with 7 bases aligning to TRBD1. CDR1 is SGDLS, CDR2 YYNGEE, per germline. V shed 0 bases and J 5 bases; nucleotides not matched to a gene: 7. CDR3 length: 16 amino acids.

The V gene is TRBV28, the J gene TRBJ1-1, with a weak D call TRBD1 (5 bases). V dropped 0 bases and J dropped 4 bases, with 15 bases sitting between them. The CDR3 loop spans 16 amino acids. Germline V lookup: CDR1 MDHEN, CDR2 SYDVKM. CDR3 amino acids: CASSLWGQERGTEAFF. DNA of the CDR3: TGTGCCAGCAGTTTATGGGGGCAGGAAAGGGGCACTGAAGCTTTCTTT.

CDR3: CASSVDSGGTHYEQYV. The CDR3 nucleotides are TGTGCCAGCAGCGTAGATTCGGGGGGGACACACTACGAGCAGTACGTC. This chain joins TRBV9 and TRBJ2-7; 8 bases are shared with TRBD2. CDR3 size: 16 residues. Germline V gene lookup returns CDR1 SGDLS and CDR2 YYNGEE. After removal of 0 bases from V and 3 bases from J, the junction contained 8 bases not matched to a gene.

The chain couples TRBV7-9 to TRBJ2-7; D is possibly TRBD1 (5 bases). V gave up 5 bases and J gave up 5 bases, with 16 bases separating them. Germline assignment: CDR1 SEHNR and CDR2 FQNEAQ (reference sequence). The CDR3 runs 14 residues. The DNA for the CDR3 is TGTGCCAGCAGCCTTGACAGTAATCTGCACGAGCAGTACTTC. It translates to CASSLDSNLHEQYF. Using reference TRBV7-9 and TRBJ2-7 for the parts outside the CDR3, the full variable domain is DTGVSQNPRHKITKRGQNVTFRCDPISEHNRLYWYRQTLGQGPEFLTYFQNEAQLEKSRLLSDRFSAERPKGSFSTLEIQRTEQGDSAMYLCASSLDSNLHEQYFGPGTRLTVT.

V and J are TRBV2 and TRBJ2-7; tentatively, D is TRBD1 (6 bases). The CDR3 is 13 residues long. CDR1 is SNHLY and CDR2 is FYNNEI in the germline V gene. V was pared by 4 bases and J by 2 bases, with 9 bases between. In DNA form, the CDR3 reads TGTGCCAGCAGTGTCAGGGGACCCTACGAGCAGTACGTC. The encoded protein is CASSVRGPYEQYV.

The chain joins TRBV6-2 or TRBV6-3 to TRBJ1-2; possible D gene TRBD1, 6 bases. Looked up from germline, CDR1 is MNHEY and CDR2 is SVGEGT. The CDR3 spans 14 residues. Trimming removed 2 bases from V and 2 bases from J, with 9 bases in between. The CDR3 DNA reads as TGTGCCAGCAGTTACAACAGGGTAAACTATGGCTACACCTTC. Its protein is CASSYNRVNYGYTF.

CDR3 protein: CASSPGGTGNYGYTF. The CDR3 coding sequence is TGCGCCAGCAGCCCTGGAGGGACGGGTAACTATGGCTACACCTTC. The chain links TRBV5-1 to TRBJ1-2, with D perhaps TRBD1 (5 bases). V lost 4 bases, J lost 1 base, and 14 bases lay in between. This CDR3 comprises 15 residues. CDR1 is SGHRS, CDR2 YFSETQ, per germline.

The gene calls are TRBV24-1 and TRBJ2-1, with 8 bases fitting TRBD1. V gave up 8 bases and J gave up 8 bases; unmatched junction bases: 7. Germline V gene lookup returns CDR1 KGHDR and CDR2 SFDVKD. This CDR3 contains 13 residues. This chain's CDR3 is CATTRDRSDEQFF. The CDR3 DNA follows: TGTGCCACCACCAGGGACAGGAGCGATGAGCAGTTCTTC.

The V and J genes are TRBV24-1 and TRBJ1-1; tentatively, D is TRBD1 (5 bases). V lost 6 bases and J lost 4, with 11 bases in between. The V gene's germline CDR1 is KGHDR and CDR2 SFDVKD. CDR3 length: 13 residues. CDR3 loop: CATSRGGSTEAFF. CDR3 nucleotide sequence: TGTGCCACCAGTCGCGGGGGGAGCACTGAAGCTTTCTTT.

The J gene is TRBJ1-4, the V gene TRBV18, with a tentative D call TRBD1 (6 bases). CDR1 KGHSH and CDR2 LQKENI come from the germline V gene. The CDR3 has 15 residues. V was clipped by 2 bases and J by 3 bases, with 10 bases between them. CDR3 sequence reads: CASSPAGAANEKLFF. CDR3 bases: TGTGCCAGCTCACCAGCAGGGGCGGCTAATGAAAAACTGTTTTTT.

The chain joins TRBV20-1 to TRBJ1-1, with TRBD1 identical over 8 bases. The V gene's germline CDR1 is DFQATT and CDR2 SNEGSKA (reference sequence). The CDR3 extends over 11 amino acids. With 6 bases clipped from V and 8 bases from J, the junction kept 5 bases outside the gene matches. The CDR3 coding sequence is TGCAGTGCCTACCGGGACAGGGAAGCTTTCTTT. Encoded protein: CSAYRDREAFF.

This chain connects TRBV10-2 to TRBJ1-5; TRBD1 matches at 8 bases. CDR3 length: 15 amino acids. With 5 bases clipped from V and 3 bases from J, the junction kept 6 bases outside the gene matches. Germline lookup yields CDR1 WSHSY and CDR2 SAAADI. The CDR3 sequence is CASSPGTGNNQPQHF. In DNA form, the CDR3 reads TGCGCCAGCAGTCCTGGGACAGGAAACAATCAGCCCCAGCATTTT.

This sequence joins TRBV11-2 and TRBJ1-5, with D unclear. Trimming took 0 bases from V and 7 from J, leaving 10 bases between them. CDR1 is SGHAT, CDR2 FQNNGV, per germline. The CDR3 is made up of 14 amino acids. The CDR3 coding sequence is TGTGCCAGCAGCTTAGATCGGTCTTGGCAGCCCCAGCATTTT. This encodes CASSLDRSWQPQHF.

The V gene is TRBV11-2, the J gene TRBJ1-2; D might be TRBD1 (5 bases). Trimming stripped 5 bases from V and 5 bases from J, with 21 bases between. There are 16 residues in the CDR3. Germline values: CDR1 SGHAT, CDR2 FQNNGV. The CDR3 sequence is CASSPVGRRALYGYTF. CDR3 DNA: TGTGCCAGCAGCCCAGTGGGGCGACGCGCTCTATATGGCTACACCTTC.

The chain has TRBV5-1 and TRBJ1-3; no definite D call. Trimming removed 0 bases from V and 2 bases from J, with 12 bases in between. There are 16 residues in the CDR3. Germline CDR1 is SGHRS and CDR2 is YFSETQ. The DNA for the CDR3 is TGCGCCAGCAGCTTGGCCGGGTACGGGGCTGGAAACACCATATATTTT. Translated, it gives CASSLAGYGAGNTIYF.

The J gene is TRBJ2-2, the V gene TRBV18, with D unresolved. This CDR3 has 14 residues. The germline gives CDR1 KGHSH, CDR2 LQKENI. Trimming pared 3 bases from V and 2 bases from J, leaving 7 bases between. The CDR3 coding sequence is TGTGCCAGCTCACCGGCCAGAAACACCGGGGAGCTGTTTTTT. It is translated as CASSPARNTGELFF.

The genes are TRBV7-6 and TRBJ2-2; TRBD1 aligns across 8 bases. Germline trimming cut 5 bases from V and 5 bases from J; bases unmatched to any gene: 10. The germline gives CDR1 SGHVS, CDR2 FNYEAQ. CDR3 length: 16 residues. The CDR3 nucleotides are TGTGCCAGCAGCGGTACGGACAGGGCAAGTACCGGGGAGCTGTTTTTT. Its translation: CASSGTDRASTGELFF.

This chain uses TRBV10-3 with TRBJ2-3; 11 bases match TRBD1. The J segment lost 6 bases and the V segment lost 3 bases, leaving 8 bases of the junction unmatched. Germline V gene sequence: CDR1 ENHRY, CDR2 SYGVKD. The CDR3 is made up of 16 amino acids. The CDR3 is CAISEGTGGLADTQYF. DNA of the CDR3: TGTGCCATCAGTGAAGGGACAGGGGGGTTAGCGGATACGCAGTATTTT.

The chain employs TRBV6-5 and TRBJ1-2; a weak D match, TRBD1 (6 bases). V lost 7 bases and J 4 bases, leaving 19 bases between the germline ends. The CDR3 is 15 amino acids. Per the germline V gene, CDR1 is MNHEY and CDR2 is SVGAGI. The CDR3 DNA reads as TGTGCCAGCACCCGAGGGGGGGGGTCCCCCTATGGCTACACCTTC. Its translation: CASTRGGGSPYGYTF.

J is TRBJ2-7 and V is TRBV7-2; 8 bases align to TRBD1. Germline CDR1 and CDR2: SGHTA and FQGNSA. J gave up 2 bases and V 0 bases, and 12 bases lay outside the gene matches. This CDR3 has 18 residues. The chain's CDR3 is CASSLAASGTGFTYEQYF. The CDR3 coding sequence is TGTGCCAGCAGCTTAGCCGCATCCGGGACAGGCTTTACCTACGAGCAGTACTTC.

This chain uses TRBV3-1 (or the pseudogene TRBV3-2) with TRBJ2-5; 7 nucleotides line up with TRBD1. This CDR3 has 15 amino acids. Looked up from germline, CDR1 is LGHDT and CDR2 is YNNKEL (reference sequence). The V gene end was trimmed by 0 bases and the J gene end by 2 bases; junction bases not matched to a gene: 3. The CDR3 bases are TGTGCCAGCAGCCAAGATCCAGGGGGACAAGAGACCCAGTACTTC. Its protein product is CASSQDPGGQETQYF.

J is TRBJ1-2 and V is TRBV6-5; D unclear. Germline V gene data show CDR1 as MNHEY and CDR2 as SVGAGI. The CDR3 is 12 amino acids. Trimming took 6 bases from V and 4 from J, leaving 9 bases between them. CDR3 nucleotide sequence: TGTGCCAGCAGGGAGCGGTCCTATGGCTACACCTTC. Translation: CASRERSYGYTF.

The V gene is TRBV9, the J gene TRBJ2-3; weak D call: TRBD2 (7 bases). The CDR3 has 15 residues. Germline CDR1 SGDLS, CDR2 YYNGEE. Trimming shortened V by 4 bases and J by 4 bases, and 16 bases separated the two germline ends. The CDR3 DNA reads TGTGCCAGCAGCCCCCGCGGGGGCCTTTCAGATACGCAGTATTTT. Protein sequence: CASSPRGGLSDTQYF.

This chain's CDR3 is CASSYLQGQKLFF. CDR3 nucleotide sequence: TGTGCCAGCAGTTACCTACAGGGTCAGAAACTGTTTTTT. The genes are TRBV28 and TRBJ1-4, with D possibly TRBD1 on 6 matching bases. Per germline, CDR1 MDHEN and CDR2 SYDVKM. V was cut by 4 bases and J by 11 bases, with 14 bases left in between. This CDR3 is built from 13 residues. Supplemented by reference TRBV28 and TRBJ1-4, the full variable domain reads DVKVTQSSRYLVKRTGEKVFLECVQDMDHENMFWYRQDPGLGLRLIYFSYDVKMKEKGDIPEGYSVSREKKERFSLILESASTNQTSMYLCASSYLQGQKLFFGSGTQLSVL.

J is TRBJ2-7 and V is TRBV5-1; D remains unclear. CDR1 SGHRS and CDR2 YFSETQ come from the germline V gene. Trimming stripped 2 bases from V and 5 bases from J, with 5 bases between. This CDR3 spans 11 amino acids. The DNA of the CDR3 is TGCGCCAGCAGCTTTGGCAACGAGCAGTACTTC. As protein: CASSFGNEQYF.

This clone was seen only a few times. This sequence joins TRBV5-5 and TRBJ1-5, with D hard to call. The CDR3 has 15 amino acids. Per germline, CDR1 SGHKS and CDR2 YYEKEE (reference sequence). V gave up 2 bases and J gave up 2 bases, with 11 bases separating them. CDR3 residues: CASSFQVPGNQPQHF. The CDR3 DNA reads as TGTGCCAGCAGCTTCCAGGTTCCGGGCAATCAGCCCCAGCATTTT.

V gene TRBV5-1 combines with J gene TRBJ1-1; TRBD1 aligns across 7 bases. The length of the CDR3 is 13 residues. Trimming cost V 1 base and J 5 bases; bases outside gene matches: 2. Germline CDR1 and CDR2: SGHRS and YFSETQ. The CDR3 DNA is TGCGCCAGCAGCTTGAGGGGGCAGACTGAAGCTTTCTTT. The encoded protein is CASSLRGQTEAFF.